The present T cell receptor (beta chain) was sequenced within a study of T cell clonality in common variable immunodeficiency. Measured with immunoSEQ multiplex PCR; TCRdb has only the in-frame clones, and not every one. The profile covers about 52,000 clones, none occurring a single time. General study results and limits: Authors noted CVID clonality's cause needs subpopulation repertoire sequencing. Compared with healthy controls, CVID subjects showed increased TCRbeta clonality, mostly in about a third. Shared TCRbeta clones were fewer between CVID subjects than controls.

This clone turned up a few times. Its specificity is unknown. The CDR3 is cut off 3 residues early in the read; its end comes from the germline J gene. Each donor provided about 5 to 8 ml of heparinized whole blood. Germline CDR1 is SEHNR and CDR2 is FQNEAQ (reference sequence). The CDR3 loop spans 14 amino acids. V gene TRBV7-9 combines with J gene TRBJ1-2; perhaps TRBD1 as D (6 bases). Sequenced: peripheral blood mononuclear cells. The source is a person aged 18 to 75 in good health. CDR3 DNA (partial): TGTGCCAGCAGCTTAGAAGGCGGGACATCGGAC. Its translation is CASSLEGGTSD. The full-length CDR3 reads as CASSLEGGTSDYTF.